A single sample is the source of the 14 T cell receptor beta chains below, sequenced in a study of siplizumab effects on memory and regulatory T cells. Assay: immunoSEQ multiplex PCR; the TCRdb copy retains only in-frame clones and omits some. The table lists roughly 100,000 clones, 92% of them singletons, with more than 10% in the top ten. Sequenced input: non-Treg CD4+ T cells sorted from blood. The source is a human donor in good health.

The chain is built from TRBV5-1 and TRBJ1-1; no definite D call. The V gene's germline CDR1 is SGHRS and CDR2 YFSETQ. The CDR3 is 14 residues long. Between the trimmed V and J ends, which lost 3 bases and 2 bases, there was a span of 11 bases. As DNA, the CDR3 is TGCGCCAGCAGCTCCGGAATGGCAAACACTGAAGCTTTCTTT. This codes for CASSSGMANTEAFF.

This rearrangement joins TRBV7-9 to TRBJ1-2; TRBD1 might be the D (5 bases). Germline V lookup: CDR1 SEHNR, CDR2 FQNEAQ (reference sequence). This CDR3 contains 14 residues. V gave up 4 bases and J gave up 6 bases, with 15 bases separating them. The CDR3 loop reads CASSSTDRQHGYTF. The CDR3, as DNA: TGTGCCAGCAGCTCCACAGACAGACAACATGGCTACACCTTC.

The chain uses TRBV9 and TRBJ2-3; maybe TRBD2 (6 bases). Germline V gene sequence: CDR1 SGDLS, CDR2 YYNGEE. CDR3 length: 17 residues. V was trimmed by 0 bases and J by 2 bases, leaving 16 bases between them. Here the CDR3 reads CASSVAPRGRNTDTQYF. In nucleotides, the CDR3 is TGTGCCAGCAGCGTAGCCCCTCGTGGGAGGAACACAGATACGCAGTATTTT.

The CDR3: CASSPAPGQGARKPQHF. Here the CDR3 DNA reads TGTGCCAGCTCACCAGCCCCCGGACAGGGGGCGCGGAAGCCCCAGCATTTT. V gene TRBV18 combines with J gene TRBJ1-5, with TRBD1 matching over 11 bases. The V gene end was trimmed by 2 bases and the J gene end by 8 bases; junction bases not matched to a gene: 11. CDR3 length: 17 amino acids. Germline V gene lookup returns CDR1 KGHSH and CDR2 LQKENI.

This clone was seen only once. Different DNA sequences within this sample yield the same CDR3. V and J are TRBV9 and TRBJ2-1, with 8 bases aligning to TRBD2. Unmatched junction bases numbered 4, after V lost 2 bases and J lost 3 bases. CDR3 length: 15 amino acids. CDR1 and CDR2 from the germline V gene are SGDLS and YYNGEE. The CDR3 DNA is TGTGCCAGCAGCGTGAGCGGGACTAGCTACAATGAGCAGTTCTTC. It encodes CASSVSGTSYNEQFF.

The J gene is TRBJ2-3, the V gene TRBV19; 7 bases line up with TRBD2. CDR1 is LNHDA and CDR2 is SQIVND in the germline V gene (reference sequence). The ends lost 5 bases at V and 6 bases at J; junction bases unmatched: 11. The CDR3 consists of 15 residues. CDR3 bases: TGTGCCAGTAGTCCGAGGGTGAGGGGAGGGGATACGCAGTATTTT. Protein sequence: CASSPRVRGGDTQYF.

The V and J genes are TRBV4-1 and TRBJ2-7; a weak D match, TRBD1 (5 bases). The V gene lost 4 bases and the J gene lost 5 bases, with 18 bases spanning the gap. In germline, CDR1 is MGHRA, CDR2 YSYEKL. There are 15 residues in the CDR3. The CDR3: CASSLQDIRPNEQYF. For the CDR3, the DNA is TGCGCCAGCAGCCTCCAGGACATCCGACCCAACGAGCAGTACTTC.

The CDR3 loop reads CASSKVGVGRINTEAFF. The DNA for the CDR3 is TGTGCCAGCAGCAAAGTGGGGGTAGGTCGGATTAACACTGAAGCTTTCTTT. This sequence joins TRBV14 and TRBJ1-1; D possibly corresponds to TRBD1 (5 bases). From germline, CDR1 is SGHDN and CDR2 FVKESK. The CDR3 is 17 residues long. V lost 5 bases to trimming and J lost 2 bases, with 21 bases between them. The whole variable domain, filled in from reference TRBV14 and TRBJ1-1, reads EAGVTQFPSHSVIEKGQTVTLRCDPISGHDNLYWYRRVMGKEIKFLLHFVKESKQDESGMPNNRFLAERTGGTYSTLKVQPAELEDSGVYFCASSKVGVGRINTEAFFGQGTRLTVV.

The chain carries TRBV4-1 and TRBJ1-3; a weak D match, TRBD1 (5 bases). The germline CDR1 and CDR2 sequences are MGHRA and YSYEKL. V lost 1 base and J 7 bases, leaving 23 bases between the germline ends. CDR3 length equals 18 residues. The CDR3 spells CASSQAFGRGAELNTIYF. In nucleotides, the CDR3 is TGCGCCAGCAGCCAAGCCTTCGGTCGAGGGGCTGAGTTGAACACCATATATTTT.

V usage is TRBV5-1 and J usage is TRBJ2-3; D uncertain. V lost 3 bases, J lost 2 bases, and 4 bases lay in between. Germline V lookup: CDR1 SGHRS, CDR2 YFSETQ. The CDR3 length is 12 residues. The DNA for the CDR3 is TGCGCCAGCAGCTATAACACAGATACGCAGTATTTT. Protein sequence: CASSYNTDTQYF.

The CDR3 DNA reads as TGTGCCAGTAGCGGCCACAATGAGCAGTTCTTC. This codes for CASSGHNEQFF. The chain links TRBV19 to TRBJ2-1; D not certain. The CDR3 covers 11 residues. V was trimmed by 6 bases and J by 5 bases, leaving 5 bases between them. Germline loops: CDR1 LNHDA, CDR2 SQIVND (reference sequence).

The chain links TRBV11-2 to TRBJ2-5; 7 bases map to TRBD2. Per the germline V gene, CDR1 is SGHAT and CDR2 is FQNNGV. Trimming at V came to 5 bases and at J to 5 bases, leaving 2 bases not matched to a gene. The CDR3 is made up of 12 amino acids. CDR3 amino acids: CASSVGRETQYF. CDR3 DNA: TGTGCCAGCAGCGTCGGGAGGGAGACCCAGTACTTC. The entire variable domain, with the rest obtained from reference TRBV11-2 and TRBJ2-5, is as follows: EAGVAQSPRYKIIEKRQSVAFWCNPISGHATLYWYQQILGQGPKLLIQFQNNGVVDDSQLPKDRFSAERLKGVDSTLKIQPAKLEDSAVYLCASSVGRETQYFGPGTRLLVL.

The chain uses TRBV28 and TRBJ1-2; D is uncertain. The germline V and J ends were trimmed by 3 bases and 7 bases, with 12 bases remaining between them. The CDR3 sequence is 13 residues long. Germline V lookup: CDR1 MDHEN, CDR2 SYDVKM. This chain's CDR3 is CASSFLEGAGYTF. CDR3 coding DNA: TGTGCCAGCAGTTTCCTCGAGGGAGCTGGCTACACCTTC.

The chain uses TRBV5-8 and TRBJ2-5; 8 nucleotides line up with TRBD2. J gave up 3 bases and V 4 bases, and 11 bases lay outside the gene matches. The CDR3 has 16 residues. CDR1 SGHTS and CDR2 YDEGEE come from the germline V gene. Written as DNA, the CDR3 is TGTGCCAGCAGCCTCCCGGGGGGGGCAGGTGAAGAGACCCAGTACTTC. This codes for CASSLPGGAGEETQYF.